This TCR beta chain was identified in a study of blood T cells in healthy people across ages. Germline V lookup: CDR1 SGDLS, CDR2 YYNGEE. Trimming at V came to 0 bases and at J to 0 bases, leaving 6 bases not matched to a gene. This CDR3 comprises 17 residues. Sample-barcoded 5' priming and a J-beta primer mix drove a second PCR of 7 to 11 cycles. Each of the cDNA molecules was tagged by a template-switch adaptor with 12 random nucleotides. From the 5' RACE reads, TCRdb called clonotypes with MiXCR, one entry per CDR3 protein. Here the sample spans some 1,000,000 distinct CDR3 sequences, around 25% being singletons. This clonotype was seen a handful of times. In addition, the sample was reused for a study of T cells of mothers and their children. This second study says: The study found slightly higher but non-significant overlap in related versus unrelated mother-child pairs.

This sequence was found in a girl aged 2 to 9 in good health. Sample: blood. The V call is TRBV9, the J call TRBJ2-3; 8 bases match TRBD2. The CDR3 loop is CASSVAGGLSSTDTQYF. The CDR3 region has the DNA TGTGCCAGCAGCGTAGCGGGGGGGCTATCAAGCACAGATACGCAGTATTTT.